This record covers a single TCR beta chain. V dropped 6 bases and J dropped 4 bases, with 14 bases sitting between them. Germline CDR1 and CDR2: KGHSH and LQKENI. The CDR3 totals 14 residues. Treatment denoted: about 20 received Ad26.COV2.S at low or high dose, single or two shots; a few received placebo; per-sample allocation not given. Specimen acquisition occurred on day 63 following the initial vaccine or placebo injection. Donor was an adult aged 18-55 years in Boston. These data belong to a study of Ad26.COV2.S vaccination and SARS-CoV-2 variants. Produced via immunoSEQ multiplex PCR; TCRdb's table is partial and in-frame only. The sample has around 310,000 clones, under 90% seen once; the top ten hold 5% to 6.5%.

The sequences come from peripheral blood, collected in a trial of Ad26.COV2.S vaccine versus placebo. This clonotype was sampled from a person between 18 and 65 years old who received the Ad26.COV2.S COVID-19 vaccine or a placebo. The chain has TRBV18 and TRBJ2-3; D unclear. CDR3 nucleotides: TGTGCCAGCTCCAGCCAGGCTGGGGCAGATACGCAGTATTTT. Residues: CASSSQAGADTQYF.